Described below is a single T cell receptor (beta chain) sequence and its context. Antigen unknown. This specimen comes from a study of T cell responses to AZD1222 COVID-19 vaccine. The CDR3 has 16 amino acids. TCRdb keeps only in-frame clones here, not all; method: immunoSEQ multiplex PCR. Here the sample spans some 140,000 clones, about 87% being singletons. Study-level results: The sample set comprised mostly white British donors with more females, and clonal diversity was possibly underestimated. Unmutated variant regions are reportedly targeted by nearly half of spike-specific TCRs. Only 5 or 6 people who got AZD1222 tested seropositive at baseline.

The specimen comprised peripheral blood, sampled on day 0 of AZD1222 vaccination. The V gene is TRBV1, the J gene TRBJ2-3; the table's D call TRBD1 went unverified against the DNA. TRBV1 is classified as a pseudogene. The clonotype originates from an adult in good health. The CDR3 sequence: CTSSQDSSRGRDTQYF. CDR3 nucleotides: TGCACCAGCAGCCAAGATTCGTCCAGGGGTAGGGATACGCAGTATTTT.